These 6 T cell receptor beta chains originate from one sample sequenced in a study of OX40 agonist ivuxolimab in advanced cancers. The table came from immunoSEQ multiplex PCR; TCRdb's copy has only in-frame clones and leaves some out. This repertoire shows roughly 60,000 clones, around 87% found once; its top ten account for about 5.6%. The material sequenced was CD4+ or CD8+ T cells sorted from blood, taken in a trial of the OX40 agonist ivuxolimab. These receptors were obtained from an adult with an advanced solid tumor such as melanoma, head and neck, liver or kidney cancer.

This clone has more than one count but fewer than ten. J is TRBJ2-7 and V is TRBV23-1, with D unclear. TRBV23-1 is classed as an ORF, of uncertain function. The CDR3 has 15 amino acids. The V end lost 4 bases, the J end lost 4 bases, and 17 bases lay between the germline ends. As DNA, the CDR3 is TGCGCCAGCAGTCCTTGCACCCCATTGAGGTACGAGCAGTACTTC. This gives the protein CASSPCTPLRYEQYF.

J is TRBJ2-3 and V is TRBV7-9; no definite D call. The germline gives CDR1 SEHNR, CDR2 FQNEAQ (reference sequence). CDR3 length equals 13 residues. V lost 5 bases and J lost 1, with 7 bases in between. For the CDR3, the DNA is TGTGCCAGCAGCCTCGGACGCACAGATACGCAGTATTTT. This sequence encodes CASSLGRTDTQYF.

This chain connects TRBV5-6 to TRBJ2-5; 11 positions match TRBD2. V shed 4 bases, J shed 5 bases, and the junction held 4 bases outside the gene matches. The CDR3 has 14 residues. CDR1 SGHDT and CDR2 YYEEEE come from the germline V gene. In DNA, the CDR3 is TGTGCCAGCAGCCCACTAGCGGGAGACGAGACCCAGTACTTC. It yields the protein CASSPLAGDETQYF.

The chain has TRBV6-1 and TRBJ2-1; TRBD1 or TRBD2 may be the D gene (5 bases each). Between the trimmed V and J ends, which lost 4 bases and 9 bases, there was a span of 16 bases. The CDR3 sequence is 14 residues long. Germline V gene data show CDR1 as MNHNS and CDR2 as SASEGT. The CDR3: CASSGGPSGGEQFF. In DNA form, the CDR3 reads TGTGCCAGCAGTGGGGGACCCAGCGGCGGTGAGCAGTTCTTC.

The chain uses TRBV19 and TRBJ2-5, with TRBD2 matching over 13 bases. The CDR3 consists of 15 residues. V shed 5 bases and J 5 bases; nucleotides not matched to a gene: 5. The germline gives CDR1 LNHDA, CDR2 SQIVND (reference sequence). The CDR3 DNA follows: TGTGCCAGTAGTTGGACTAGCGGGGGTTGGGAGACCCAGTACTTC. Encoded protein: CASSWTSGGWETQYF. Combining the CDR3 with reference TRBV19 and TRBJ2-5 gives the whole variable domain DGGITQSPKYLFRKEGQNVTLSCEQNLNHDAMYWYRQDPGQGLRLIYYSQIVNDFQKGDIAEGYSVSREKKESFPLTVTSAQKNPTAFYLCASSWTSGGWETQYFGPGTRLLVL.

The V gene is TRBV11-2, the J gene TRBJ2-7; D is ambiguous. The CDR3 runs 15 residues. CDR1 is SGHAT, CDR2 FQNNGV, per germline. V was pared by 5 bases and J by 0 bases, with 14 bases between. This chain's CDR3 is CASSPATGTSYEQYF. In DNA form, the CDR3 reads TGTGCCAGCAGCCCGGCAACGGGTACCTCCTACGAGCAGTACTTC.